The entry that follows covers one TCR beta chain sequence. This sample is drawn from a study of control samples from healthy donors and cancer patients. Assay used: immunoSEQ multiplex PCR; TCRdb lists only in-frame clones, some missing. The top ten clones hold less than 2.5% of a sample with 100,000 to 150,000 clones, around 90% of them seen once. V dropped 5 bases and J dropped 8; count of bases not matched to a gene: 11. This CDR3 comprises 15 residues. Germline V CDR1 and CDR2: MDHEN, SYDVKM. Material: blood. The clonotype originates from a man younger than 30 in good health. The chain carries TRBV28 and TRBJ1-4; 7 bases fit TRBD1. The CDR3 DNA follows: TGTGCCAGCAGTGCAACAGGGGAAGAGGGGGAAAAACTGTTTTTT. It yields the protein CASSATGEEGEKLFF.